Presented here are 10 T cell receptor beta chains from one specimen sequenced in a study of cytomegalovirus exposure and HLA in healthy donors. A multiplex PCR was run with 60 Vbeta primers and 13 Jbeta primers. Using immunoSEQ multiplex PCR, the repertoire was profiled, and TCRdb retains in-frame clones only, with some absent. The sample is made up of around 200,000 clones, and the top ten hold more than 0.75% of it. The material sequenced was PBMCs. The origin of the receptors is a woman under 40 in good health and CMV-seropositive.

The J gene is TRBJ1-6, the V gene TRBV19; 7 nucleotides align to TRBD1. Germline lookup yields CDR1 LNHDA and CDR2 SQIVND (reference sequence). CDR3 length: 15 residues. The ends lost 5 bases at V and 6 bases at J; junction bases unmatched: 7. CDR3 loop: CASSAQGPGNSPLHF. The DNA for the CDR3 is TGTGCCAGTAGTGCACAGGGGCCAGGTAATTCACCCCTCCACTTT. Full variable domain (missing parts from reference TRBV19 and TRBJ1-6): DGGITQSPKYLFRKEGQNVTLSCEQNLNHDAMYWYRQDPGQGLRLIYYSQIVNDFQKGDIAEGYSVSREKKESFPLTVTSAQKNPTAFYLCASSAQGPGNSPLHFGNGTRLTVT.

The gene calls are TRBV27 and TRBJ2-7; 10 positions agree with TRBD2. Germline loops: CDR1 MNHEY, CDR2 SMNVEV (reference sequence). Germline trimming cut 5 bases from V and 2 bases from J; bases unmatched to any gene: 12. The CDR3 contains 17 residues. CDR3 DNA sequence: TGTGCCAGCAGTGCATTCCGTAGCGGGAGGCCGGCCTACGAGCAGTACTTC. It yields the protein CASSAFRSGRPAYEQYF.

The chain joins TRBV7-8 to TRBJ2-2; 8 bases are shared with TRBD1. V gave up 4 bases and J gave up 4 bases; unmatched junction bases: 5. CDR1 and CDR2 from the germline V gene are SGHVS and FQNEAQ. This CDR3 is built from 15 residues. The CDR3 DNA sequence: TGTGCCAGCAGCTCCCGGACAGGGAGCACCGGGGAGCTGTTTTTT. Its protein product is CASSSRTGSTGELFF.

V usage is TRBV5-1 and J usage is TRBJ1-1, with 7 positions matching TRBD1. CDR1 is SGHRS and CDR2 is YFSETQ in the germline V gene. Losses at the gene ends were 4 bases for V and 0 bases for J; bases not matched to a gene: 9. There are 16 residues in the CDR3. The CDR3 region has the DNA TGCGCCAGCAGCCGCACAGGGGTATCTATGAACACTGAAGCTTTCTTT. Translated: CASSRTGVSMNTEAFF.

The chain is built from TRBV10-2 and TRBJ2-1; D is ambiguous. Germline CDR1 is WSHSY and CDR2 is SAAADI. The CDR3 totals 10 residues. Trimming took 6 bases from V and 5 from J, leaving 2 bases between them. This CDR3 is CASSDNEQFF. CDR3 DNA sequence: TGCGCCAGCAGCGACAATGAGCAGTTCTTC.

The J gene is TRBJ2-1, the V gene TRBV27; 7 bases agree with TRBD1. The J segment lost 8 bases and the V segment lost 5 bases, leaving 15 bases of the junction unmatched. The CDR3 length is 16 residues. Germline V gene sequence: CDR1 MNHEY, CDR2 SMNVEV (reference sequence). The CDR3 region is CASSASGGEVFHEQFF. For the CDR3, the DNA is TGTGCCAGCAGTGCCTCAGGGGGTGAGGTCTTCCATGAGCAGTTCTTC.

The rearrangement uses TRBV7-2 and TRBJ2-1; D is possibly TRBD2 (5 bases). CDR3 length equals 16 residues. Looked up from germline, CDR1 is SGHTA and CDR2 is FQGNSA. V was trimmed by 4 bases and J by 6 bases, leaving 19 bases between them. In DNA, the CDR3 is TGTGCCAGCAGCTCAGGCTCGGGATCGATGATCAATGAGCAGTTCTTC. Translation gives CASSSGSGSMINEQFF.

The CDR3 region has the DNA TGTGCCAGCAGCCAGGGGGCGTGGGGAAACATTCAGTACTTC. Translation gives CASSQGAWGNIQYF. The rearrangement uses TRBV11-2 and TRBJ2-4, with 8 bases matching TRBD1. Germline loops: CDR1 SGHAT, CDR2 FQNNGV. This CDR3 region has 14 residues. V lost 5 bases, J lost 6 bases, and 6 bases stayed unmatched.

The rearrangement uses TRBV4-3 and TRBJ2-1, with 9 bases aligning to TRBD1. CDR3 length: 18 residues. J was trimmed by 3 bases and V by 0 bases; bases with no gene match: 9. Looked up from germline, CDR1 is LGHNA and CDR2 is YSLEER. The CDR3 spells CASSQENFAGQGYNEQFF. The CDR3 DNA sequence: TGCGCCAGCAGCCAAGAAAACTTCGCGGGACAGGGCTACAATGAGCAGTTCTTC.

The chain joins TRBV25-1 to TRBJ2-5; 8 bases line up with TRBD2. V gave up 3 bases and J gave up 10 bases; unmatched junction bases: 16. The CDR3 is made up of 16 amino acids. CDR1 and CDR2 from the germline V gene are MGHDK and SYGVNS. CDR3 protein: CASSDRRVAGFSFQYF. The CDR3 DNA is TGTGCCAGCAGTGATCGTAGGGTAGCGGGGTTTTCATTCCAGTACTTC.